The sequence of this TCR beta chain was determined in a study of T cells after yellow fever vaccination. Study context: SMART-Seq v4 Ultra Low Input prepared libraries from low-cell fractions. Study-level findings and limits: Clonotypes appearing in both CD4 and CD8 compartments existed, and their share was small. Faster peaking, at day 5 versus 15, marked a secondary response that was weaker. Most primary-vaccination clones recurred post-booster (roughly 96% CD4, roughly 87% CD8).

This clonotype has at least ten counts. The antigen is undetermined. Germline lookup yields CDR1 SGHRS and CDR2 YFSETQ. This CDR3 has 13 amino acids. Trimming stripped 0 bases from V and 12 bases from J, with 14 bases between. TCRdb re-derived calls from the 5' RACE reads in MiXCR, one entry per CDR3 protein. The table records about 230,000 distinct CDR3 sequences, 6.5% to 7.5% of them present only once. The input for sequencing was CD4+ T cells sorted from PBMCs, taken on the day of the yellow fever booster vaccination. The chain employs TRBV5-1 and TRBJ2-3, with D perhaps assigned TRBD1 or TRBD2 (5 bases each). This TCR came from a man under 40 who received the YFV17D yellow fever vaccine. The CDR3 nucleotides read TGCGCCAGCAGCTTGGAGATTCGGGACGCACAGTATTTT. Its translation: CASSLEIRDAQYF.